These 16 T cell receptor beta chains were all obtained from the same sample, sequenced in a study of human T cells and chemical hapten exposure. TCRdb fed the RACE reads into MiXCR, producing one record per CDR3 protein. The sample yields around 80,000 distinct CDR3 sequences, over 8.5% seen once. Specified time point: healthy volunteer bleed at 6 weeks. Whole blood that had not been fractionated was the source of extracted total RNA. The sequencing sample was made of whole blood. Source of these receptors: a male donor in good health. Some clones in this sample may be carry-over from other donors' samples.

This clonotype was seen a handful of times. This chain uses TRBV7-2 with TRBJ1-6; 7 bases fit TRBD1. Trimming took 5 bases from V and 0 from J; bases not matched to a gene: 7. Germline V gene sequence: CDR1 SGHTA, CDR2 FQGNSA. This CDR3 is 17 amino acids long. Here the CDR3 reads CASSATGAPSYNSPLHF. In DNA form, the CDR3 reads TGTGCCAGCAGCGCCACAGGGGCTCCCTCCTATAATTCACCCCTCCACTTT.

This clonotype ranks as medium-sized (0.01 to 0.1%). V usage is TRBV20-1 and J usage is TRBJ1-5, with D possibly being TRBD1 (6 bases). This CDR3 spans 14 amino acids. Germline V gene data show CDR1 as DFQATT and CDR2 as SNEGSKA (reference sequence). Trimming cost V 6 bases and J 6 bases, with 18 bases left between them. This chain's CDR3 is CSAATPRGVQPQHF. CDR3 DNA sequence: TGCAGTGCCGCTACCCCAAGGGGGGTTCAGCCCCAGCATTTT.

The J gene is TRBJ1-1, the V gene TRBV4-1; D is uncertain. V lost 1 base, J lost 1 base, and 10 bases lay in between. This CDR3 is 15 amino acids long. The germline V gene encodes CDR1 MGHRA and CDR2 YSYEKL. In nucleotides, the CDR3 is TGCGCCAGCAGCCAAGTCCCCCCAGGGAACACTGAAGCTTTCTTT. It codes for CASSQVPPGNTEAFF.

This clonotype has a handful of counts. The rearrangement joins TRBV14 to TRBJ2-3; 9 bases are shared with TRBD2. This CDR3 comprises 16 residues. Trimming cost V 11 bases and J 4 bases; bases outside gene matches: 16. The germline V gene has CDR1 SGHDN and CDR2 FVKESK. CDR3 region: CAPGAPGLAHSDTQYF. CDR3 in DNA: TGTGCCCCAGGGGCTCCGGGACTAGCACATTCAGATACGCAGTATTTT.

The chain carries TRBV27 and TRBJ1-2, with D perhaps TRBD1 (6 bases). Trimming pared 5 bases from V and 4 bases from J, leaving 17 bases between. Germline values: CDR1 MNHEY, CDR2 SMNVEV (reference sequence). The CDR3 runs 15 residues. CDR3 coding DNA: TGTGCCAGCAGTCCCCGTGGGGGAGGGGGCTATGGCTACACCTTC. It encodes CASSPRGGGGYGYTF.

This clonotype was seen many times. The chain is built from TRBV5-4 and TRBJ2-5; 10 nucleotides match TRBD2. Trimming took 0 bases from V and 2 from J; bases not matched to a gene: 10. Per germline, CDR1 SGHNT and CDR2 YYREEE (reference sequence). The length of the CDR3 is 18 residues. Here the CDR3 reads CASSLEASGSMGQETQYF. CDR3 coding DNA: TGTGCCAGCAGCTTGGAGGCTAGCGGGAGTATGGGGCAAGAGACCCAGTACTTC.

The chain recombines TRBV6-2 or TRBV6-3 with TRBJ2-4; TRBD1 matches at 8 bases. The CDR3 runs 14 residues. With 6 bases clipped from V and 4 bases from J, the junction kept 5 bases outside the gene matches. The germline V gene encodes CDR1 MNHEY and CDR2 SVGEGT. CDR3 sequence: CASSSRQGKNIQYF. The CDR3, as DNA: TGTGCCAGCAGCTCTAGACAGGGGAAAAACATTCAGTACTTC.

This clonotype showed up just a few times. The V gene is TRBV10-3, the J gene TRBJ1-3; D gene unclear. The CDR3 loop spans 14 amino acids. Germline lookup yields CDR1 ENHRY and CDR2 SYGVKD. The V gene lost 4 bases and the J gene lost 0 bases, with 7 bases spanning the gap. CDR3 nucleotide sequence: TGTGCCATCAGTGTTAGGTCCTCTGGAAACACCATATATTTT. Translating it yields CAISVRSSGNTIYF.

The chain employs TRBV5-5 and TRBJ2-5; 13 bases fit TRBD2. CDR3 length: 17 amino acids. Germline V gene sequence: CDR1 SGHKS, CDR2 YYEKEE (reference sequence). The ends lost 4 bases at V and 2 bases at J; junction bases unmatched: 8. CDR3 in DNA: TGTGCCAGCAGCCTGGCCGGACTAGCGGGAGCACAAGAGACCCAGTACTTC. Amino acid sequence: CASSLAGLAGAQETQYF.

This clonotype was counted between two and nine times. This chain joins TRBV10-3 and TRBJ2-3; D is undetermined. The ends were cut back, 3 bases at V and 3 bases at J, with 7 bases in the middle. The CDR3 has 13 amino acids. Per the germline V gene, CDR1 is ENHRY and CDR2 is SYGVKD. The CDR3 is CAISDIATDTQYF. CDR3 in DNA: TGTGCCATCAGTGATATAGCAACAGATACGCAGTATTTT.

This clonotype was seen a few times. The rearrangement links TRBV7-9 to TRBJ1-4; 9 nucleotides agree with TRBD1. The CDR3 covers 14 residues. The V segment lost 1 base and the J segment 7 bases; nucleotides outside the gene matches: 1. The germline CDR1 and CDR2 sequences are SEHNR and FQNEAQ (reference sequence). This CDR3 reads CASSLVDRGEKLFF. CDR3 in DNA: TGTGCCAGCAGCTTAGTGGACAGGGGTGAAAAACTGTTTTTT.

This clonotype has only a few counts. The chain couples TRBV12-3 or TRBV12-4 to TRBJ1-2; unclear D gene. The CDR3 contains 12 residues. Trimming pared 2 bases from V and 1 base from J, leaving 2 bases between. CDR3 residues: CASSLNNYGYTF. The CDR3 region has the DNA TGTGCCAGCAGTTTAAATAACTATGGCTACACCTTC.

This sequence joins TRBV20-1 and TRBJ1-3, with D possibly matching TRBD1 (6 bases). V gave up 6 bases and J gave up 7 bases, with 13 bases separating them. CDR1 is DFQATT, CDR2 SNEGSKA, per germline (reference sequence). This CDR3 has 12 residues. CDR3 coding DNA: TGCAGTGCGGGGGGGGGCACGAACACCATATATTTT. Protein: CSAGGGTNTIYF.

This clonotype showed up just a few times. DNA of the CDR3: TGCAGCGTTGAACGGCGGGAGAGCACAGATACGCAGTATTTT. Its protein product is CSVERRESTDTQYF. V usage is TRBV29-1 and J usage is TRBJ2-3, with TRBD2 matching 7 bases. CDR3 length: 14 residues. CDR1 is SQVTM, CDR2 ANQGSEA, per germline. V trimming: 2 bases; J trimming: 0 bases; junction bases outside the gene matches: 2.

This chain uses TRBV12-3 or TRBV12-4 with TRBJ2-1; D is possibly TRBD2 (6 bases). Trimming shortened V by 4 bases and J by 0 bases, and 13 bases separated the two germline ends. The CDR3 contains 16 residues. The CDR3: CASSSPGTASYNEQFF. The DNA for the CDR3 is TGTGCCAGCAGTTCTCCCGGGACTGCCTCCTACAATGAGCAGTTCTTC.

This clonotype was seen at least ten times. V is TRBV20-1 and J is TRBJ2-7; D tentatively fits TRBD1 or TRBD2 (5 bases each). The V and J ends lost 0 bases and 4 bases respectively, with 13 bases between them. Germline V CDR1 and CDR2: DFQATT, SNEGSKA (reference sequence). This CDR3 comprises 14 residues. CDR3 nucleotide sequence: TGCAGTGCTAGAGATATGGGGACGGTGTACGAGCAGTACTTC. Amino acid sequence: CSARDMGTVYEQYF.